The entry below describes one TCR beta chain. This record comes from a study of T cell changes during pregnancy in multiple sclerosis. Trimming shortened V by 0 bases and J by 2 bases, and 14 bases separated the two germline ends. Germline-derived CDR1 and CDR2 are KGHSH and LQKENI. This CDR3 is 17 amino acids long. Profiled with immunoSEQ multiplex PCR; TCRdb holds only in-frame clones, not every one. In the table there are 100,000 to 130,000 clones, less than 95% of which are singletons. The sequencing here drew on peripheral blood, taken in the third trimester of pregnancy. This clonotype was sampled from a female donor in good health, enrolled as a control in a pregnancy study. The chain uses TRBV18 and TRBJ2-1, with no clear D. The CDR3 protein is CASSPPELRVPYNEQFF. CDR3 nucleotide sequence: TGTGCCAGCTCACCACCCGAGCTCCGAGTCCCCTACAATGAGCAGTTCTTC.